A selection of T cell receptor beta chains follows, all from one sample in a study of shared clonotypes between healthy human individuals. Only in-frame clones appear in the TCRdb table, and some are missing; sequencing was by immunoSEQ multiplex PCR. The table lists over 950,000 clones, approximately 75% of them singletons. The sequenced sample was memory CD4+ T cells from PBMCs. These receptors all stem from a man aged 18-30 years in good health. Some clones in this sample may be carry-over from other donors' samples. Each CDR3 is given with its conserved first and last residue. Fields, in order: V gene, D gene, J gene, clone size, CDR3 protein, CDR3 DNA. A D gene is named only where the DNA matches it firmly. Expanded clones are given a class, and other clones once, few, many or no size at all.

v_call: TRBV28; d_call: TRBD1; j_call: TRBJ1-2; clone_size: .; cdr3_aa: CASREGQGNYGYTF; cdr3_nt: TGTGCCAGCAGGGAAGGACAGGGTAACTATGGCTACACCTTC
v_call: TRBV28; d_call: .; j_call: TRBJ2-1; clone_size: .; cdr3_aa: CASSLSGYGGYNEQFF; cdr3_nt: TGTGCCAGCAGTTTATCGGGCTATGGGGGGTACAATGAGCAGTTCTTC
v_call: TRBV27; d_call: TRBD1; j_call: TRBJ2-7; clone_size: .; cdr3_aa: CASSLSDRVWQYF; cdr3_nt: TGTGCCAGCAGTTTATCTGACAGGGTGTGGCAGTACTTC
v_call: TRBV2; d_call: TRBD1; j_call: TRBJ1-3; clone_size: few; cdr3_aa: CASRGQTGNTIYF; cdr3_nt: TGTGCCAGCAGGGGACAGACTGGAAACACCATATATTTT
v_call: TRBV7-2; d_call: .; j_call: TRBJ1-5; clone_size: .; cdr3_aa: CASRRDYGQPQHF; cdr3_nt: TGTGCCAGCAGGCGGGACTATGGTCAGCCCCAGCATTTT
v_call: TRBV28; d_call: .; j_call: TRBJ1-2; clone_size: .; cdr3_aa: CASSLLGPNYGYTF; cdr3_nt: TGTGCCAGCAGTTTGCTGGGTCCTAACTATGGCTACACCTTC
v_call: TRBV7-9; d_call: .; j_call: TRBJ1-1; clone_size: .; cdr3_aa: CASSPRGVEDTEAFF; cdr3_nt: TGTGCCAGCAGCCCCAGGGGAGTTGAGGACACTGAAGCTTTCTTT
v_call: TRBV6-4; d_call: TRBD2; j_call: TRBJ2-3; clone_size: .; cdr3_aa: CASSLTSGKGTDTQYF; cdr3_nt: TGTGCCAGCAGCCTGACTAGCGGGAAAGGGACAGATACGCAGTATTTT
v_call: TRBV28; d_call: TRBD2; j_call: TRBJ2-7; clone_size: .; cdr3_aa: CASSLSGRGSYEQYF; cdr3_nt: TGTGCCAGCAGTTTAAGCGGGAGGGGTTCCTACGAGCAGTACTTC
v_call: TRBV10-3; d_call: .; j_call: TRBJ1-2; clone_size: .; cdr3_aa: CAISEGPGRGYTF; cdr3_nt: TGTGCCATCAGTGAGGGCCCCGGAAGGGGCTACACCTTC
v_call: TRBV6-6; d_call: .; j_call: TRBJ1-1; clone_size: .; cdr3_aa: CASSSEGRLNTEAFF; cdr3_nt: TGTGCCAGCAGTTCAGAGGGACGCCTGAACACTGAAGCTTTCTTT
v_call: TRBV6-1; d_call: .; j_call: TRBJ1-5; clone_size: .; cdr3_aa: CASSLRVRSPQHF; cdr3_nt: TGTGCCAGCAGTCTCAGGGTACGATCCCCCCAGCATTTT
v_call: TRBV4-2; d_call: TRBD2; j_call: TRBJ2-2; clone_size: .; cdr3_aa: CASSLLAGLPTGELFF; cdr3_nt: TGTGCCAGCAGCCTACTAGCGGGACTTCCCACCGGGGAGCTGTTTTTT
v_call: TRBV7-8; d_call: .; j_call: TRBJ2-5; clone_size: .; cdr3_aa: CASSAGRKETQYF; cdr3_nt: TGTGCCAGCAGCGCCGGCCGGAAAGAGACCCAGTACTTC
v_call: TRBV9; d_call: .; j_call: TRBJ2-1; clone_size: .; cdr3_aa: CASSPTPSLQQFF; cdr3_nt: TGTGCCAGCAGCCCAACGCCCTCCCTCCAGCAGTTCTTC
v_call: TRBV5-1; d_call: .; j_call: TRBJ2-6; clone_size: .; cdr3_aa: CASSLGEISGANVLTF; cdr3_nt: TGCGCCAGCAGCTTGGGAGAAATCTCTGGGGCCAACGTCCTGACTTTC
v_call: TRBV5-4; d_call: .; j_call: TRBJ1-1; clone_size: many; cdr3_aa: CASSLSQSNTEAFF; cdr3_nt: TGTGCCAGCAGCTTATCACAGTCGAACACTGAAGCTTTCTTT
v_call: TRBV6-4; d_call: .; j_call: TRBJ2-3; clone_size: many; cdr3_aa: CASSVRAGTGDTQYF; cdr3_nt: TGTGCCAGCAGTGTACGGGCGGGAACGGGAGATACGCAGTATTTT
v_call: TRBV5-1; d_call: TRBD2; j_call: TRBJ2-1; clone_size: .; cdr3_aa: CASSSEASGGGNEQFF; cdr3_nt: TGCGCCAGCAGCTCGGAGGCTAGCGGGGGTGGCAATGAGCAGTTCTTC
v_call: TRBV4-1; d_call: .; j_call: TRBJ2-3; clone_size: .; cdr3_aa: CASSLAWVTDTQYF; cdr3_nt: TGCGCCAGCAGCCTTGCTTGGGTAACAGATACGCAGTATTTT
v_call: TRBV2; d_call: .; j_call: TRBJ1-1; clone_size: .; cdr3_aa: CASRRDFNTEAFF; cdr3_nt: TGTGCCAGCAGGAGGGACTTTAACACTGAAGCTTTCTTT
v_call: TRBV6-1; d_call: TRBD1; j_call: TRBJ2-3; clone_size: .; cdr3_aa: CASRDRVADTQYF; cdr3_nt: TGTGCCAGCAGAGACAGGGTAGCAGATACGCAGTATTTT
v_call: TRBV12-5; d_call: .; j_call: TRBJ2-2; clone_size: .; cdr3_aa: CASGLVLGGVGELFF; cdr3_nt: TGTGCTAGTGGTTTGGTACTCGGAGGGGTCGGGGAGCTGTTTTTT
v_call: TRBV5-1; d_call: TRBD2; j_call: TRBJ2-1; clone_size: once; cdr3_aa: CASSLAGAMIGNEQFF; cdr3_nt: TGCGCCAGCAGCTTAGCGGGAGCCATGATTGGCAATGAGCAGTTCTTC
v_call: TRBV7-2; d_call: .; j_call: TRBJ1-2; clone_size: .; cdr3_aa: CASSLVGVLYGYTF; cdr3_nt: TGTGCCAGCAGCTTAGTCGGGGTTCTCTATGGCTACACCTTC
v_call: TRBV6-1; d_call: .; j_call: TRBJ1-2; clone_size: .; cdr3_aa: CASSERDNYGYTF; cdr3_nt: TGTGCCAGCAGTGAGAGAGATAACTATGGCTACACCTTC
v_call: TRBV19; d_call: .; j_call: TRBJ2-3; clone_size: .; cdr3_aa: CASSPGPRRTQYF; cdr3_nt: TGTGCCAGTAGTCCGGGGCCAAGACGGACGCAGTATTTT
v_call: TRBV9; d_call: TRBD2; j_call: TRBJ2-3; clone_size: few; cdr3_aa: CASNRDYSDTQYF; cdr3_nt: TGTGCCAGCAACCGGGACTACTCAGATACGCAGTATTTT
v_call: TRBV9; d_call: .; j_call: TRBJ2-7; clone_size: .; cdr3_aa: CASSTRDGGTYEQYF; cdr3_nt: TGTGCCAGCAGCACTAGGGACGGAGGCACCTACGAGCAGTACTTC
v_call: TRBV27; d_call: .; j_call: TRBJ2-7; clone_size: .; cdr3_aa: CASSPFSLAPTGYEQYF; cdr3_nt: TGTGCCAGCAGTCCCTTTTCCCTAGCTCCCACCGGGTACGAGCAGTACTTC
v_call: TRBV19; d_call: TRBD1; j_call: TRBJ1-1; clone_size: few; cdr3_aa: CASSTRTGREAFF; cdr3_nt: TGTGCCAGTAGTACGAGGACAGGGAGGGAAGCTTTCTTT
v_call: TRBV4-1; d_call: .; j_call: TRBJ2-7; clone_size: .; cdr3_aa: CASSQPSGAQYF; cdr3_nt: TGCGCCAGCAGCCAACCCTCTGGGGCGCAGTACTTC
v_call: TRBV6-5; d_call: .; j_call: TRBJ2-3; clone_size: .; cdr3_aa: CASFGAGVLHTQYF; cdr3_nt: TGTGCCAGCTTTGGTGCAGGGGTTTTGCATACGCAGTATTTT
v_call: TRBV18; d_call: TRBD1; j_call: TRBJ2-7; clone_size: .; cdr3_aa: CASSRVAGGASEQYF; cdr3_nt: TGTGCCAGCTCACGTGTGGCAGGGGGCGCATCCGAGCAGTACTTC
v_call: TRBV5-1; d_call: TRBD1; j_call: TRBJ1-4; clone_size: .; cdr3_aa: CASSLAQGENEKLFF; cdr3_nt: TGCGCCAGCAGCTTGGCGCAGGGGGAAAATGAAAAACTGTTTTTT
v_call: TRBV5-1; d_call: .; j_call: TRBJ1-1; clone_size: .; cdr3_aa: CASSIGASTEAFF; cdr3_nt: TGCGCCAGCAGCATCGGGGCCAGCACTGAAGCTTTCTTT
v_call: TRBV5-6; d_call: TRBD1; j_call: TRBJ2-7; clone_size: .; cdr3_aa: CASSPDRGIGYEQYF; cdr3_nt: TGTGCCAGCAGCCCGGACAGGGGCATCGGGTACGAGCAGTACTTC
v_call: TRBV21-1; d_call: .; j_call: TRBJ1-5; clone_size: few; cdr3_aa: CASSKDNPGPQPQHF; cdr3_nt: TGTGCCAGCAGCAAAGACAACCCCGGCCCACAGCCCCAGCATTTT
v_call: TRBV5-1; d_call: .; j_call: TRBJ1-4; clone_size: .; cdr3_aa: CASSRAGDGEKLFF; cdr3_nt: TGCGCCAGCTCCCGGGCCGGGGACGGGGAAAAACTGTTTTTT
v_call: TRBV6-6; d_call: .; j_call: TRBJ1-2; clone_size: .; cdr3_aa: CASSSLLRGTGYGYTF; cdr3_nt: TGTGCCAGCAGTTCCCTACTTCGGGGTACAGGCTATGGCTACACCTTC
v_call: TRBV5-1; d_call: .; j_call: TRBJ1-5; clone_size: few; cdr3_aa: CASSPDYGNQPQHF; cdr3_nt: TGCGCCAGCAGCCCCGATTACGGCAATCAGCCCCAGCATTTT
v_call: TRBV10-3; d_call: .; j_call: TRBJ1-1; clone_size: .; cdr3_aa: CAISGQVGTEAFF; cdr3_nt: TGTGCCATCAGTGGACAGGTAGGCACTGAAGCTTTCTTT
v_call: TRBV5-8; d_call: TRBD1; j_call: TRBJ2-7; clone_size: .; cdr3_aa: CASSLRDSLYEQYF; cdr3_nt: TGTGCCAGCAGCTTGAGGGACAGTCTCTACGAGCAGTACTTC
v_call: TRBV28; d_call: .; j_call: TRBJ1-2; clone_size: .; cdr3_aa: CASSFEGYGYTF; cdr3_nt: TGTGCCAGCAGTTTTGAAGGGTATGGCTACACCTTC
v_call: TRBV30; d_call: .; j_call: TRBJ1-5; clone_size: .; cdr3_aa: CAWSATLSNQPQHF; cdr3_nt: TGTGCCTGGAGTGCCACCCTTAGCAATCAGCCCCAGCATTTT
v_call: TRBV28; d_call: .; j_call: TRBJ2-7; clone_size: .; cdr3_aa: CASTALTPHEQYF; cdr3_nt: TGTGCCAGCACTGCGCTTACCCCCCACGAGCAGTACTTC
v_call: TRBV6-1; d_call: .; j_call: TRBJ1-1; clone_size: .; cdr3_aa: CASRPITEAFF; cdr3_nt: TGTGCCAGCAGGCCAATTACTGAAGCTTTCTTT
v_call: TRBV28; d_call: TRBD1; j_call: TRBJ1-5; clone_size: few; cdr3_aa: CASSRRTGSQPQHF; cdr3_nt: TGTGCCAGCAGTCGCCGGACAGGATCTCAGCCCCAGCATTTT
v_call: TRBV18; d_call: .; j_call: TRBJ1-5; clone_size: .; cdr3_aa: CASSPERVRSNQPQHF; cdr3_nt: TGTGCCAGCTCACCCGAGCGGGTTCGGAGCAATCAGCCCCAGCATTTT
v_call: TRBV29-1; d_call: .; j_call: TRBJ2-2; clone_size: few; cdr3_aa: CSVFQTSNTGELFF; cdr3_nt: TGCAGCGTTTTTCAGACTTCGAACACCGGGGAGCTGTTTTTT
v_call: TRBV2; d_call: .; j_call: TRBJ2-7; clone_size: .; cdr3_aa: CASRGGTVSTYEQYF; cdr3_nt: TGTGCCAGCCGGGGCGGGACGGTAAGCACCTACGAGCAGTACTTC
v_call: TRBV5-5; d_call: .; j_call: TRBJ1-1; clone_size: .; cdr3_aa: CASSGLGGASEAFF; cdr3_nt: TGTGCCAGCAGCGGTCTGGGGGGCGCCTCTGAAGCTTTCTTT
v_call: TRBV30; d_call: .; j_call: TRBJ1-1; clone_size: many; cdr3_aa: CSGNKNTEAFF; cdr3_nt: TGTAGTGGGAACAAGAACACTGAAGCTTTCTTT
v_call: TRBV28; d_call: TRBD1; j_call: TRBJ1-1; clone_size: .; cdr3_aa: CASSRGQTPEAFF; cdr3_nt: TGTGCCAGCAGTAGGGGACAGACACCTGAAGCTTTCTTT
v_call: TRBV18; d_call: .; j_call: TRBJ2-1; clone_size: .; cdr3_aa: CASSPPGLSSYNEQFF; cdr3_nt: TGTGCCAGCTCACCACCGGGACTCAGCTCCTACAATGAGCAGTTCTTC
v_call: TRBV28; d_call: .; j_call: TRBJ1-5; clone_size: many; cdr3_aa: CASSTLNGQPQHF; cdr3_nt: TGTGCCAGCAGCACCCTTAACGGTCAGCCCCAGCATTTT
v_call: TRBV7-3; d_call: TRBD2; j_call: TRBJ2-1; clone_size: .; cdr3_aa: CASSPTGTSGWRGEQFF; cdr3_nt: TGTGCCAGCAGCCCAACCGGGACTAGCGGGTGGAGGGGTGAGCAGTTCTTC
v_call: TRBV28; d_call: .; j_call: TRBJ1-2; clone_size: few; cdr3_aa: CASSLFDMWVGGYTF; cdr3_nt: TGTGCCAGCAGTTTGTTCGATATGTGGGTCGGTGGCTACACCTTC
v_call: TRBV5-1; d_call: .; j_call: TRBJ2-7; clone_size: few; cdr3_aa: CASNPQGMAYEQYF; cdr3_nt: TGCGCCAGCAACCCACAGGGTATGGCCTACGAGCAGTACTTC